This record looks at one TCR beta chain sequence and its context. Authors' methods: Amplified reference gene primers provided the basis for estimating nucleated cell counts. The data were produced by immunoSEQ multiplex PCR, yet TCRdb's version contains in-frame clones alone and is incomplete. V, J and clone size are taken as reported in that table, and D and trimming were inferred from the DNA itself. Here the sample spans some 110,000 clones, around 80% being singletons. This entry comes from a study of blood T cell repertoires in COVID-19. Overall study: Both acute and convalescent COVID-19 samples were obtained from the United States, Italy and Spain. Sources were T cells, B-cell-depleted T cells, or PBMCs; the material itself was cDNA or gDNA.

Between the trimmed V and J ends, which lost 3 bases and 7 bases, there was a span of 8 bases. CDR1 is SGDLS and CDR2 is YYNGEE in the germline V gene. This CDR3 spans 13 amino acids. Sample: peripheral blood. The chain is built from TRBV9 and TRBJ1-6; D is perhaps TRBD1 (6 bases). This clonotype was sampled from a woman between 70 and 85 years old with acute or convalescent COVID-19. DNA for the CDR3: TGTGCCAGCAGCGGTACAGGGAATTCACCCCTCCACTTT. As protein: CASSGTGNSPLHF.